The present TCR beta chain was sequenced within a study of blood T cell repertoires in COVID-19. Study information: Collection of acute and convalescent COVID-19 samples took place in the United States, Italy and Spain. From T cells, B-cell-depleted T cells, or PBMCs came the material, which was cDNA or gDNA.

Germline assignment: CDR1 SGHDN and CDR2 FVKESK. CDR3 size: 15 residues. The V and J ends lost 4 bases and 8 bases, in that order; junction bases with no gene match: 8. In the original analysis: Reference gene primer amplification in the assay estimated nucleated cell counts. Assay: immunoSEQ multiplex PCR; the TCRdb copy retains only in-frame clones and omits some. V and J calls and clone size follow that table, whereas D and trimming were derived from the DNA. The table records 14,000 or so clones, 73% of them present only once. The sequenced sample was peripheral blood. The TCR originated in a boy aged 2 to 9 with active or convalescent COVID-19. The chain uses TRBV14 and TRBJ1-4; TRBD1 aligns across 9 bases. DNA for the CDR3: TGTGCCAGCAGCCGACAACAGGGGGCGGGAGAAAAACTGTTTTTT. It translates to CASSRQQGAGEKLFF.